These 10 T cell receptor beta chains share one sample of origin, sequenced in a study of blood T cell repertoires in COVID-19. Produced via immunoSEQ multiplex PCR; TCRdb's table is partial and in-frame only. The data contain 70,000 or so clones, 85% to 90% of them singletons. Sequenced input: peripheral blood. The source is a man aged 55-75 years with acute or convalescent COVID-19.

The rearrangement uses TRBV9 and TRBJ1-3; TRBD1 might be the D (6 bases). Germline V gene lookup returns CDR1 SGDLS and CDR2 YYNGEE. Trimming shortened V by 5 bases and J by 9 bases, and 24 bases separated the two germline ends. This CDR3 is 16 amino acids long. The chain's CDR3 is CASSDYTTRTVPTIYF. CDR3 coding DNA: TGTGCCAGCAGTGACTACACCACCAGGACAGTTCCCACCATATATTTT.

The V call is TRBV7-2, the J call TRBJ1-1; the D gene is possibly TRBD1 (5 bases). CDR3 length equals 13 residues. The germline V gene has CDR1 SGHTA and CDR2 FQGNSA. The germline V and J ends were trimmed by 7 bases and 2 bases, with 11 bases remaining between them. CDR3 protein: CASKKQVNTEAFF. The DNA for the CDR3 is TGTGCCAGCAAGAAACAGGTCAACACTGAAGCTTTCTTT.

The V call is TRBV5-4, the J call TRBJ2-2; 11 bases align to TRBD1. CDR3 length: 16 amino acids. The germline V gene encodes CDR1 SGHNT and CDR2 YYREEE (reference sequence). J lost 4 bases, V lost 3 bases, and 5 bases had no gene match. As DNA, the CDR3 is TGTGCCAGCAGCTGGGGACAGGGGGTTGGCACCGGGGAGCTGTTTTTT. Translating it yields CASSWGQGVGTGELFF.

In DNA, the CDR3 is TGTGCCAGCGCTCGGGACAGGGTGTTTGGTGAGCAGTTCTTC. Its translation: CASARDRVFGEQFF. The V gene is TRBV6-5, the J gene TRBJ2-1; 9 bases agree with TRBD1. V was pared by 8 bases and J by 9 bases, with 11 bases of the junction left unmatched. The CDR3 is 14 residues long. Germline V gives CDR1 MNHEY, CDR2 SVGAGI.

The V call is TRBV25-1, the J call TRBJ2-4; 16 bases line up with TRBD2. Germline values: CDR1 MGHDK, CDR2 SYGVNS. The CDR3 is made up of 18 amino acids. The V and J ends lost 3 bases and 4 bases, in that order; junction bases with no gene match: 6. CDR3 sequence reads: CASSDQGLAGGGKNIQYF. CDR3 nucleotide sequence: TGTGCCAGCAGTGACCAGGGACTAGCGGGAGGGGGAAAAAACATTCAGTACTTC.

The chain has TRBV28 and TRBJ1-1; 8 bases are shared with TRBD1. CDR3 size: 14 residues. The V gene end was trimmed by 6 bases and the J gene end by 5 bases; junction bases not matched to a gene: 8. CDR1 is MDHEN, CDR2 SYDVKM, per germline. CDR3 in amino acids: CASSTQGVRTEAFF. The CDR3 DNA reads TGTGCCAGCAGCACACAGGGGGTGCGGACTGAAGCTTTCTTT.

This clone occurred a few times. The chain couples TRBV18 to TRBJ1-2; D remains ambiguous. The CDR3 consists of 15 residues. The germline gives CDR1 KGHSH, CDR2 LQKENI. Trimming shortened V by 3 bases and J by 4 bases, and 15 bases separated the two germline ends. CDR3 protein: CASSPVHDNSYGYTF. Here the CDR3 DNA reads TGTGCCAGCTCACCCGTCCACGACAATAGCTATGGCTACACCTTC.

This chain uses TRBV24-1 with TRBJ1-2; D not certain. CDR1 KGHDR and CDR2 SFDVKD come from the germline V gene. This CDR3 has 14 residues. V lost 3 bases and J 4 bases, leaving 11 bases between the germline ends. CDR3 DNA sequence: TGTGCCACCAGTGATAGCGGCCGCGGCTATGGCTACACCTTC. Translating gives CATSDSGRGYGYTF.

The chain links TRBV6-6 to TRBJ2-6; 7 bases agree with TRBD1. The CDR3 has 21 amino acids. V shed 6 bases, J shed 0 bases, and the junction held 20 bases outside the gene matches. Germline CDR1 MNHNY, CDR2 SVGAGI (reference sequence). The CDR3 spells CASSLTGVGRTERSGANVLTF. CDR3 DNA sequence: TGTGCCAGCAGCTTAACAGGGGTGGGGCGGACCGAACGCTCTGGGGCCAACGTCCTGACTTTC.

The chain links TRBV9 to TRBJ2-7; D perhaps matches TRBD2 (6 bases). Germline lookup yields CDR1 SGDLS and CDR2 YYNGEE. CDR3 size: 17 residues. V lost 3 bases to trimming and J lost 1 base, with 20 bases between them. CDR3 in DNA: TGTGCCAGCAGCGCAAGCTCCGGGGAGGACGGATCCTACGAGCAGTACTTC. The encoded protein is CASSASSGEDGSYEQYF.